This passage covers 18 T cell receptor beta chains from one sample sequenced in a study of cytomegalovirus exposure and HLA in healthy donors. Primers for the PCR totalled 60 Vbeta and 13 Jbeta. TCRdb's table, derived via immunoSEQ multiplex PCR, lists solely in-frame clones and lacks some. The sample yields more than 85,000 clones, around 87% seen once. Sample: PBMCs. The receptors were sampled from a man aged 35-49 years in good health and CMV-seronegative.

The chain links TRBV4-1 to TRBJ2-2; 10 nucleotides line up with TRBD1. This CDR3 is built from 15 residues. CDR1 is MGHRA, CDR2 YSYEKL, per germline. With V trimmed by 1 base and J by 6 bases, 2 bases remained unmatched. This CDR3 reads CASSQAGQGSGELFF. Here the CDR3 DNA reads TGCGCCAGCAGCCAAGCGGGACAGGGGTCCGGGGAGCTGTTTTTT.

The gene calls are TRBV4-3 and TRBJ2-7, with 7 bases aligning to TRBD2. This CDR3 has 15 residues. V lost 2 bases and J lost 3; bases outside the gene matches: 7. Germline V CDR1 and CDR2: LGHNA, YSLEER. CDR3: CASSQFGEGNYEQYF. For the CDR3, the DNA is TGCGCCAGCAGCCAATTTGGGGAGGGCAACTACGAGCAGTACTTC.

The chain links TRBV7-2 to TRBJ2-3; maybe TRBD1 (5 bases). With 5 bases removed from V and 11 bases from J, the gap between germline ends came to 11 bases. CDR1 is SGHTA and CDR2 is FQGNSA in the germline V gene. This CDR3 is 11 amino acids long. The CDR3 spells CASSQRRGQYF. The DNA of the CDR3 is TGTGCCAGCAGCCAACGAAGGGGGCAGTATTTT.

The gene calls are TRBV5-1 and TRBJ2-1, with TRBD1 as a possible D gene (7 bases). This CDR3 is built from 16 residues. Trimming left V 6 bases short and J 1 base short, with 17 bases between. Germline CDR1 reads SGHRS; CDR2 reads YFSETQ. The CDR3 nucleotides are TGCGCCAGCACCCCCCTCCAGGGGGGTTCCTACAATGAGCAGTTCTTC. Protein product: CASTPLQGGSYNEQFF.

This chain links TRBV2 with TRBJ1-2, with D possibly being TRBD1 (6 bases). Germline CDR1 is SNHLY and CDR2 is FYNNEI. V lost 2 bases to trimming and J lost 5 bases, with 15 bases between them. The CDR3 runs to 15 residues. In DNA form, the CDR3 reads TGTGCCAGCAGTGAAAGGACAGCTATCGGATATGGCTACACCTTC. This gives the protein CASSERTAIGYGYTF.

CDR3 DNA: TGTGCCAGCAGTCCGCGGGACAGGGTTAAAAAACTGTTTTTT. This translates into CASSPRDRVKKLFF. The chain combines TRBV28 with TRBJ1-4; 9 bases line up with TRBD1. V dropped 5 bases and J dropped 9; count of bases not matched to a gene: 7. CDR3 length: 14 residues. Germline CDR1 is MDHEN and CDR2 is SYDVKM.

The chain links TRBV2 to TRBJ2-3, with D tentatively TRBD1 (5 bases). Germline-derived CDR1 and CDR2 are SNHLY and FYNNEI. There are 15 residues in the CDR3. V was trimmed by 7 bases and J by 2 bases, leaving 16 bases between them. In DNA, the CDR3 is TGTGCCAGCAAGAACCTAGGACAATCCACAGATACGCAGTATTTT. Protein: CASKNLGQSTDTQYF.

This chain connects TRBV2 to TRBJ1-2; 10 bases map to TRBD1. The CDR3 sequence is 12 residues long. V lost 9 bases, J lost 8 bases, and 6 bases stayed unmatched. CDR1 SNHLY and CDR2 FYNNEI come from the germline V gene. CDR3 sequence reads: CARSGTGDGYTF. The CDR3 DNA reads TGTGCCAGGTCGGGGACAGGGGACGGCTACACCTTC.

In regard to this clone: Other DNA sequences in this sample translate to the same CDR3. This chain joins TRBV5-4 and TRBJ2-2; 8 bases match TRBD2. Trimming at V came to 4 bases and at J to 1 base, leaving 6 bases not matched to a gene. The CDR3 has 16 amino acids. CDR1 is SGHNT and CDR2 is YYREEE in the germline V gene (reference sequence). The CDR3 sequence is CASSPYSGVNTGELFF. CDR3 in DNA: TGTGCCAGCAGCCCGTATAGCGGGGTGAACACCGGGGAGCTGTTTTTT.

CDR3 bases: TGTGCCAGCAGCTTGGTTAGCCAAGAAGAGACCCAGTACTTC. It codes for CASSLVSQEETQYF. The rearrangement links TRBV5-8 to TRBJ2-5; the D is unclear. V was shortened by 0 bases and J by 3 bases, with 9 bases between the two germline ends. CDR3 length: 14 residues. Germline loops: CDR1 SGHTS, CDR2 YDEGEE. The whole variable domain, filled in from reference TRBV5-8 and TRBJ2-5, reads EAGVTQSPTHLIKTRGQQATLRCSPISGHTSVYWYQQALGLGLQFLLWYDEGEERNRGNFPPRFSGRQFPNYSSELNVNALELEDSALYLCASSLVSQEETQYFGPGTRLLVL.

V gene TRBV9 combines with J gene TRBJ2-5; D remains ambiguous. Trimming cost V 0 bases and J 3 bases, with 12 bases left between them. This CDR3 spans 15 amino acids. The germline V gene encodes CDR1 SGDLS and CDR2 YYNGEE. The CDR3 DNA reads TGTGCCAGCAGCGTAGTGGGCTCGCTAAAAGAGACCCAGTACTTC. It translates to CASSVVGSLKETQYF.

This clone appeared a few times. This chain uses TRBV6-1 with TRBJ1-5; maybe TRBD1 (6 bases). Germline V gene sequence: CDR1 MNHNS, CDR2 SASEGT. The CDR3 loop spans 13 amino acids. Trimming removed 7 bases at V and 7 bases at J, with 14 bases between. The CDR3 DNA follows: TGTGCCAGCACCGGGATAACAGGGCAGCCCCAGCATTTT. Translating it yields CASTGITGQPQHF.

This clone appeared once. The V and J genes are TRBV6-1 and TRBJ2-4; the D gene is possibly TRBD1 (5 bases). This CDR3 spans 15 amino acids. Germline V gives CDR1 MNHNS, CDR2 SASEGT. Trimming pared 4 bases from V and 1 base from J, leaving 11 bases between. In DNA, the CDR3 is TGTGCCAGCAGTGGGACAAACCTGGCCAAAAACATTCAGTACTTC. This sequence encodes CASSGTNLAKNIQYF.

V gene TRBV6-1 combines with J gene TRBJ1-5, with 9 bases aligning to TRBD1. Germline CDR1 reads MNHNS; CDR2 reads SASEGT. The CDR3 length is 15 residues. V shed 10 bases and J 3 bases; nucleotides not matched to a gene: 10. The CDR3: CAIRSGTGHNQPQHF. The CDR3 bases are TGTGCCATCCGGTCCGGGACAGGGCACAATCAGCCCCAGCATTTT.

This clone has a single count. The V and J genes are TRBV7-6 and TRBJ2-6; D call uncertain. This CDR3 has 19 residues. The V and J ends lost 0 bases and 0 bases respectively, with 15 bases between them. Germline V CDR1 and CDR2: SGHVS, FNYEAQ. CDR3 loop: CASSLAGSLSISGANVLTF. The DNA of the CDR3 is TGTGCCAGCAGCTTAGCCGGGTCCCTCTCCATCTCTGGGGCCAACGTCCTGACTTTC.

This clone was counted a few times. J is TRBJ2-2 and V is TRBV2; 10 positions agree with TRBD2. This CDR3 region has 15 residues. V trimming: 4 bases; J trimming: 6 bases; junction bases outside the gene matches: 5. CDR1 is SNHLY and CDR2 is FYNNEI in the germline V gene. The CDR3 region has the DNA TGTGCCAGCAGTGCAGCGGGGGGGCCCCCCGGGGAGCTGTTTTTT. Translation: CASSAAGGPPGELFF.

This clone was counted once. The chain has TRBV14 and TRBJ2-2, with TRBD1 identical over 8 bases. CDR1 is SGHDN, CDR2 FVKESK, per germline. The V gene end was trimmed by 1 base and the J gene end by 3 bases; junction bases not matched to a gene: 4. This CDR3 comprises 16 residues. The CDR3 nucleotides read TGTGCCAGCAGCCAAGGACAGGGGATAGACACCGGGGAGCTGTTTTTT. It translates to CASSQGQGIDTGELFF.

The V gene is TRBV6-5, the J gene TRBJ2-7; 7 bases are a match to TRBD2. The CDR3 is 13 amino acids. Germline values: CDR1 MNHEY, CDR2 SVGAGI. The trim removed 8 bases at V and 5 bases at J, leaving 9 bases unmatched. The CDR3 nucleotides read TGTGCCAGCGGCCGGGGGGTTAGTGACGAGCAGTACTTC. It codes for CASGRGVSDEQYF.